In its sample, the clone carrying this T cell receptor (beta chain) was seen a few times. The junction had 6 bases not matched to a gene; V was cut back by 0 bases and J by 0 bases. Germline V CDR1 and CDR2: SGHRS, YFSETQ. The CDR3 has 17 residues. In TCRdb, the RT-PCR reads were re-called with MiXCR into one record per CDR3 protein. This sample has 650,000 to 800,000 distinct CDR3 sequences, with 12% to 15% found just once. The gene calls are TRBV5-1 and TRBJ2-7, with 10 bases that match TRBD2. The sample comprised memory CD4+ T cells from blood. The TCR comes from a female donor in good health, serving as a healthy control. CDR3: CASSLGAGGPVSYEQYF. The CDR3 DNA sequence: TGCGCCAGCAGCTTGGGAGCGGGAGGGCCAGTCTCCTACGAGCAGTACTTC.